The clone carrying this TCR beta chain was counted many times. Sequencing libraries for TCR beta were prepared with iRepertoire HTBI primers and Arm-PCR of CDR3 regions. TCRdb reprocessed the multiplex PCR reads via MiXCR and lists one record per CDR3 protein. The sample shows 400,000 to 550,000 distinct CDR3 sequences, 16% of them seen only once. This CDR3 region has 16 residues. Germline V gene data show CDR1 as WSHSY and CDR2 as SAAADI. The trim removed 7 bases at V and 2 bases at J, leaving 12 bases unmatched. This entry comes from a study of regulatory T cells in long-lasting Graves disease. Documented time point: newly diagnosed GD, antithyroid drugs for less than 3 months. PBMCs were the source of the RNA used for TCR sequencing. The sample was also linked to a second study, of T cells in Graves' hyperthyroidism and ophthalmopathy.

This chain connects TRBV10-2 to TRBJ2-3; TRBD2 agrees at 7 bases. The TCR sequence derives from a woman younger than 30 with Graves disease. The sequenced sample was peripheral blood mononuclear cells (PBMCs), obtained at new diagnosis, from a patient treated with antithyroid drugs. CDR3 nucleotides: TGCGCCAGCACCGAAAGGCCAGGGAGGGACACAGATACGCAGTATTTT. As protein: CASTERPGRDTDTQYF.